The clone carrying this T cell receptor (beta chain) came up a few times. TCR beta CDR3 regions were amplified from RNA transcripts. In the first-round RT-PCR of the TCR CDR3, the HTBI primer set was used. TCRdb itself ran the multiplex PCR reads through MiXCR, one entry per CDR3 protein. Among 300,000 to 450,000 distinct CDR3 sequences listed, 14% to 15% were seen once. The entry originates in a study of T cells in Graves' hyperthyroidism and ophthalmopathy. Trimming pared 2 bases from V and 2 bases from J, leaving 10 bases between. In germline, CDR1 is SGHTA, CDR2 FQGTGA. The CDR3 is made up of 14 amino acids.

This TCR came from a woman in her 30s with Graves' hyperthyroidism. The rearrangement links TRBV7-3 to TRBJ2-7, with D unclear. Sequencing was done on a sample of blood. CDR3 DNA sequence: TGTGCCAGCAGCTTAGCCGGGCTCCCCTACGAGCAGTACTTC. It yields the protein CASSLAGLPYEQYF.